This T cell receptor beta chain is from a study of blood T cell repertoires in COVID-19. On the study more broadly: T cells, B-cell-depleted T cells, or PBMCs provided the cDNA or gDNA that served as material.

Details on this clone: The junction differs from germline at one of its ends, possibly a read error.

Per germline, CDR1 KGHSH and CDR2 LQKENI. The CDR3 is made up of 14 amino acids. As originally analysed: Reference gene primer amplification in the assay estimated nucleated cell counts. Libraries were prepared by immunoSEQ multiplex PCR; TCRdb keeps only in-frame clonotypes and omits some of them. V, J and clone size reflect that table, while D and trimming were determined from the DNA. The data contain 55,000 to 80,000 clones, approximately 79% of them seen just once; the ten biggest clones take up about 16%. The sample comprised peripheral blood. The sequence came from a man older than 75 with active COVID-19. The chain links TRBV18 to TRBJ1-6, with TRBD1 as a possible D gene (6 bases). As DNA, the CDR3 is TGTGCCAGCACACCGGGACAACCCAATTCACCCCTCCACTTT. It yields the protein CASTPGQPNSPLHF.